One and the same sample provided the 5 T cell receptor beta chains below, sequenced in a study of cytomegalovirus exposure and HLA in healthy donors. Clones were sequenced by immunoSEQ multiplex PCR, and TCRdb holds only the in-frame ones, with some missing. The table shows approximately 82,000 clones, with 85% to 95% occurring only once. The sequenced sample consisted of PBMCs. The receptors come from a young woman in good health and CMV-seronegative.

The V and J genes are TRBV5-1 and TRBJ1-1; TRBD1 matches at 11 bases. The CDR3 is 15 amino acids. V shed 4 bases and J 3 bases; nucleotides not matched to a gene: 5. The germline V gene encodes CDR1 SGHRS and CDR2 YFSETQ. The CDR3 DNA is TGCGCCAGCAGCCTCAGGACAGGGGGCCACACTGAAGCTTTCTTT. Translating it yields CASSLRTGGHTEAFF.

The J gene is TRBJ2-5, the V gene TRBV11-2; TRBD2 might be the D (5 bases). V lost 2 bases to trimming and J lost 0 bases, with 7 bases between them. Per germline, CDR1 SGHAT and CDR2 FQNNGV. This CDR3 region has 14 residues. The CDR3 region has the DNA TGTGCCAGCAGCTTAACTAGAAACCAAGAGACCCAGTACTTC. Its translation is CASSLTRNQETQYF.

V gene TRBV7-2 combines with J gene TRBJ2-5, with D perhaps matching TRBD1 (6 bases). V was clipped by 7 bases and J by 2 bases, with 14 bases between them. From germline, CDR1 is SGHTA and CDR2 FQGNSA. This CDR3 contains 14 residues. CDR3 DNA: TGTGCCAGCAACAAAAGACAGGATCAAGAGACCCAGTACTTC. It is translated as CASNKRQDQETQYF.

The V and J genes are TRBV7-9 and TRBJ2-1; D not resolved. In germline, CDR1 is SEHNR, CDR2 FQNEAQ (reference sequence). Trimming stripped 6 bases from V and 1 base from J, with 7 bases between. The length of the CDR3 is 13 residues. The CDR3 region has the DNA TGTGCCAGCAGTGAACTATCCTACAATGAGCAGTTCTTC. The encoded protein is CASSELSYNEQFF.

This clone was detected only a few times. The chain recombines TRBV10-3 with TRBJ1-2; 10 positions agree with TRBD1. V shed 4 bases, J shed 3 bases, and the junction held 5 bases outside the gene matches. From germline, CDR1 is ENHRY and CDR2 SYGVKD. This CDR3 contains 15 residues. This CDR3 reads CAISARDRGHYGYTF. In nucleotides, the CDR3 is TGTGCCATCAGTGCCCGGGACAGGGGTCACTATGGCTACACCTTC.